This T cell receptor beta chain was profiled in a study of OX40 agonist ivuxolimab in advanced cancers. Notes on the research overall: Ivuxolimab was a fully human IgG2 agonistic monoclonal antibody targeting the costimulatory receptor OX40 (CD134). Prior anti-PD-1, anti-PD-L1 or anti-CTLA-4 therapy was permitted, and 30% to 45% of dose-escalation patients had received checkpoint inhibitors. In the dose-escalation cohort, nearly 85% of patients were male, and the mean age was around 60 years with a range of roughly 20 to 85. Intravenous ivuxolimab was administered to patients every 2 weeks at six dose levels: 0.01, 0.1, 0.3, 1.5, 3 and 10 mg/kg. Three dose-escalation patients achieved partial responses, one with hepatocellular carcinoma and two with cutaneous melanoma. Of the approximately 53 patients in dose escalation, 19 had hepatocellular carcinoma, about 15 had melanoma, 9 had renal cell carcinoma and 9 had head and neck cancer. Peripheral TCRbeta sequencing was intended to test whether TCR sequence diversity was altered and clonal T-cell expansion was caused by ivuxolimab. The paper reports the monotherapy dose-escalation portion (N ≈ 52 patients) of the phase I ivuxolimab trial.

The study at large found these results: Which antigens the clonally expanded peripheral T cells were specific for was not determined. Low levels of normalized T-cell clonal expansion were also shown by some nonresponding patients. After ivuxolimab, CD8+ T cells had more expanded clones than CD4+ T cells on average. At doses of 0.1 to 3.0 mg/kg, clonal expansion of both CD4+ and CD8+ blood T cells was observed from baseline to week 6. In the 0.1-3.0 mg/kg groups, partial responders were among the patients with the lowest normalized peripheral clonal expansion, particularly in CD8+ T cells.

Genomic DNA was isolated from the sorted cells so that the TCRbeta CDR3 region could be sequenced. TCRbeta CDR3 regions were sequenced using the immunoSEQ Assay. TCRdb retrieved this table from immuneACCESS and kept in-frame rearrangements only. Not all clones are present; in checked studies, unresolved V genes account for under half, and no reason is known for the remainder. The sample has 60,000 to 65,000 clones on record, more than 85% of them singletons. The ten largest clones add up to roughly 13% of the sample. The trial excluded patients who had a history of autoimmune disease or who were on systemic immunosuppression. Peripheral blood for TCR sequencing was drawn from every dose cohort at baseline, at cycle 4 day 1 and at cycle 7 day 1. Samples came from an open-label, multicenter, first-in-human phase I dose-escalation trial of ivuxolimab. Adults with locally advanced or metastatic head and neck squamous cell, hepatocellular, melanoma or renal cell carcinoma were enrolled in the trial. Before TCR sequencing, CD4+ T cells and CD8+ T cells were sorted from peripheral blood as separate populations.

The CDR3 goes from the cysteine to the phenylalanine over 14 residues. Of the read, only the CDR3 DNA is kept; its 42 bases are in frame from base 1. CDR1 SGHRS and CDR2 YFSETQ were looked up in the germline V gene. V and J are truncated by 4 bases and 4 bases respectively, leaving an intervening sequence of 15 bases. Comment on this clone: Its antigen is not yet known. Nothing much larger sits one base from this clone, and base qualities are not available.

Sequencing used CD4+ or CD8+ T cells sorted from blood, obtained in a trial of the OX40 agonist ivuxolimab. This chain is built from TRBV5-1 and TRBJ2-7, with TRBD1 tentatively as D gene (5 bases match). The clonotype was recovered from an adult with an advanced solid tumor such as melanoma, head and neck, liver or kidney cancer. The CDR3 region has the sequence CASSGLGREYEQYF. The DNA is as follows: TGCGCCAGCAGCGGTCTAGGCAGGGAATACGAGCAGTACTTC.